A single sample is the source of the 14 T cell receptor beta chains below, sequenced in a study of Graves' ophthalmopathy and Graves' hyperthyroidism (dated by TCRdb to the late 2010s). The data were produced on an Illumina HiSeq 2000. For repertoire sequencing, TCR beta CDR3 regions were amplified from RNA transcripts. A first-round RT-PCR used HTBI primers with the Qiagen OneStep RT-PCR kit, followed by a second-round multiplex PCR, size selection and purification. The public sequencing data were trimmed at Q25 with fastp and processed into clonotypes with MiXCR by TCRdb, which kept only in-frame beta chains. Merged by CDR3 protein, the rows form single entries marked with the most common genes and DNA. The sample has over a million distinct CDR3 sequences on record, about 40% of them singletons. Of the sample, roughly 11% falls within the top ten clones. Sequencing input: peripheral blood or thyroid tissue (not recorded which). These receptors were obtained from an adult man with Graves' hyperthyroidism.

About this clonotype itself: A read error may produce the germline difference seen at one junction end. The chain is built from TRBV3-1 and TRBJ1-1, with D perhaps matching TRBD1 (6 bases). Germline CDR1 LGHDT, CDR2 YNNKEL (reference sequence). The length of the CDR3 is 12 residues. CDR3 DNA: TGTGCCAGCAGCCAAAGGACAGATGAACCTTTCTTT. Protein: CASSQRTDEPFF.

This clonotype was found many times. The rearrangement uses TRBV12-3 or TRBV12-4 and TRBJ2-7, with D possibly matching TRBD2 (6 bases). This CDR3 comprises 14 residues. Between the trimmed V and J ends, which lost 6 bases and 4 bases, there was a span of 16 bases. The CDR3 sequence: CASSAEGLGYEQYF. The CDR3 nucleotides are TGTGCCAGCAGCGCGGAGGGTTTGGGGTACGAGCAGTACTTC.

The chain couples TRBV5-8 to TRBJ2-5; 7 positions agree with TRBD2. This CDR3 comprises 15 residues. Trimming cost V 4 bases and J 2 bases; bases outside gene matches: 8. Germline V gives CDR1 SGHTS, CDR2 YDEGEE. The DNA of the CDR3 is TGTGCCAGCAGCGGGGGGGTTGAGGGGCAAGAGACCCAGTACTTC. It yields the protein CASSGGVEGQETQYF.

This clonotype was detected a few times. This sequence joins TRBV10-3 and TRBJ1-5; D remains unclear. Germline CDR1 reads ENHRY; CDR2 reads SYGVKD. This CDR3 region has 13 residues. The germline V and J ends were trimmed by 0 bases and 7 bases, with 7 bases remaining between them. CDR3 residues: CAISESDRQPQHF. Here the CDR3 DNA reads TGTGCCATCAGTGAGTCCGACCGACAGCCCCAGCATTTT.

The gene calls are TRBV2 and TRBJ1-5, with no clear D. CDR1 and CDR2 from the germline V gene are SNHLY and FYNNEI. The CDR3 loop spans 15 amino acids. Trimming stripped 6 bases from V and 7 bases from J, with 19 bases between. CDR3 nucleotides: TGTGCCAGCAGCCCTGACTTGCTCCCCCTCCAGCCCCAGCATTTT. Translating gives CASSPDLLPLQPQHF.

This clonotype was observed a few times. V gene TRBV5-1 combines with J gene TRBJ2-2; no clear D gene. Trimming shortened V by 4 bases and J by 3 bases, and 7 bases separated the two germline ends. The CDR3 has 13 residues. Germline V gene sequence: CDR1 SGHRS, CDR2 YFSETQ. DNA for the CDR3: TGCGCCAGCAGCGAATTATACACCGGGGAGCTGTTTTTT. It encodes CASSELYTGELFF.

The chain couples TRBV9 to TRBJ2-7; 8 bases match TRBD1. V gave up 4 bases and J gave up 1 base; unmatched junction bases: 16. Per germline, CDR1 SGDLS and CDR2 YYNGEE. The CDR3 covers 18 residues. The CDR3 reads CASSSAPKTGVTSYEQYF. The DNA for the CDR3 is TGTGCCAGCAGCTCGGCCCCCAAGACAGGGGTTACTTCCTACGAGCAGTACTTC.

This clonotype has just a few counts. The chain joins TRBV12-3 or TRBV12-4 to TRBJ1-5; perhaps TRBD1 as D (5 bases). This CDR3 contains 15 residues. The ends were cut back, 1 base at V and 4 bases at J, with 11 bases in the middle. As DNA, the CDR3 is TGTGCCAGCAGTTTAGATCGCAGGGAGAATCAGCCCCAGCATTTT. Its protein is CASSLDRRENQPQHF.

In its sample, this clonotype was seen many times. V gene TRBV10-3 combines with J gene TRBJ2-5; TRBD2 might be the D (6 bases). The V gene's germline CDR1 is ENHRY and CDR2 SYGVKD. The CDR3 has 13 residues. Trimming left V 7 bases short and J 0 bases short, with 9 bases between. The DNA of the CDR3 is TGTGCCATCAACCGGGACTACCAAGAGACCCAGTACTTC. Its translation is CAINRDYQETQYF.

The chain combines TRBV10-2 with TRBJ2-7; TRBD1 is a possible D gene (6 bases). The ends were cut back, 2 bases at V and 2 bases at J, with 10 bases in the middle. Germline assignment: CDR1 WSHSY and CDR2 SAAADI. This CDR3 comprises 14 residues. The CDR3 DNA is TGCGCCAGCAGTGAGGCAGGGGTCCCCTACGAGCAGTACTTC. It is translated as CASSEAGVPYEQYF.

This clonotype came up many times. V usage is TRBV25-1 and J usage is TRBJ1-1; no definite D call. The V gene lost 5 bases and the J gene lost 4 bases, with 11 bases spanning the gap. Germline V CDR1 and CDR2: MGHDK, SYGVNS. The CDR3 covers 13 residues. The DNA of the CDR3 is TGTGCCAGCAGTTCCAGTTGGTCCACTGAAGCTTTCTTT. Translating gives CASSSSWSTEAFF.

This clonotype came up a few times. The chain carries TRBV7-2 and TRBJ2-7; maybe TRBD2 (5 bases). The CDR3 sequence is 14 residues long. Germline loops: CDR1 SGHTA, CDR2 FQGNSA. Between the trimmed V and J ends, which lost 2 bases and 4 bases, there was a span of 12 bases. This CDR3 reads CASSLSLEGYEQYF. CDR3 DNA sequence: TGTGCCAGCAGCTTATCATTAGAGGGTTACGAGCAGTACTTC.

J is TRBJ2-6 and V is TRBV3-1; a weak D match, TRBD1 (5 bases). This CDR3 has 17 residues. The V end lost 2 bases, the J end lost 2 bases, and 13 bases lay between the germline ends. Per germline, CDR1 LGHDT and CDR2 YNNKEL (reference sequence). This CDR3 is CASSQRQQRPGANVLTF. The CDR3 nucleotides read TGTGCCAGCAGCCAAAGACAGCAGAGGCCTGGGGCCAACGTCCTGACTTTC.

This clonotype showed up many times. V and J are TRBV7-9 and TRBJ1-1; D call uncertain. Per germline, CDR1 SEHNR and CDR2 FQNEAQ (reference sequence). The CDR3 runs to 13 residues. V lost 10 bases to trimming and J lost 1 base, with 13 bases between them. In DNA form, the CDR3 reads TGTGCCACCAATGCCGGCGGGAACACTGAAGCTTTCTTT. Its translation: CATNAGGNTEAFF.